This TCR beta chain was retrieved from a study of T cells after yellow fever vaccination. The CDR3 sequence is 11 residues long. The V end was cut by 7 bases, the J end by 7 bases, with 10 bases between. Germline CDR1 SEHNR, CDR2 FQNEAQ (reference sequence). A single record per CDR3 protein comes from TCRdb applying MiXCR to the 5' RACE reads. Of roughly 520,000 distinct CDR3 sequences in the sample, about a fifth were seen once. The chain combines TRBV7-9 with TRBJ2-5, with a tentative D call TRBD2 (5 bases). The TCR comes from a man aged 18 to 29 who received the YFV17D yellow fever vaccine. Sequencing used PBMCs, obtained approximately 22 days after the first yellow fever vaccination. DNA of the CDR3: TGTGCCAGCATCTCAGAGGGGACCCAGTACTTC. Its protein product is CASISEGTQYF.